This T cell receptor (beta chain) stems from a study of technical replicates of blood from four donors. The V gene lost 5 bases and the J gene lost 0 bases, with 8 bases spanning the gap. The CDR3 totals 13 residues. Germline CDR1 SGHNT, CDR2 YENEEA. Clones were sequenced by immunoSEQ multiplex PCR, and TCRdb holds only the in-frame ones, with some missing. The sample consists of 91,000 or so clones, about 95% of them appearing once. The sequencing input was T cells isolated from PBMCs. J is TRBJ2-7 and V is TRBV11-3, with D hard to call. This TCR derives from a human donor in good health. The CDR3 nucleotides read TGTGCCAGCAGCGCCGGTAGCTCCTACGAGCAGTACTTC. It translates to CASSAGSSYEQYF.